This T cell receptor beta chain was recovered during a study of radiotherapy plus CTLA-4 blockade in lung cancer (dated by TCRdb to between 2017 and 2018). A note on the overall study: Objective responses occurred in roughly 19% of enrolled patients, and 30% to 35% achieved disease control. Summary of the overall study and its limitations: After treatment with radiotherapy and ipilimumab, TCR clones that came from tumors expanded in the peripheral blood. The strongest predictors of response were reported to be early dynamic shifts in blood T cell clones along with a rise in serum interferon-beta following radiation.

Turning to this clone: Its recognized antigen is unknown. One base away there is no much larger clone; base qualities are not given.

From its cysteine to its phenylalanine, the CDR3 spans 15 amino acids. The kept DNA is CDR3 alone, 45 bases in frame from the first base. From the germline V gene, CDR1 is SQVTM and CDR2 is ANQGSEA. Between the V and J ends, shortened by 7 bases and 0 bases respectively, the junction contains 18 bases. Focal radiation therapy combined with CTLA-4 blockade (ipilimumab) was tested in patients with chemo-refractory metastatic non-small-cell lung cancer. The method was the immunoSEQ multiplex PCR assay. TCRdb provides this immuneACCESS table in a form limited to in-frame rearrangements. Some clones are lacking; in checked studies, under half of them reflect an unresolved V gene, and why the rest are absent is not known. For this sample there are roughly 51,000 clones; 65% to 90% appear just once. Less than 20% of the sample lies in the top ten.

The V gene is TRBV29-1 and the J gene is TRBJ2-5, with TRBD2 as a weak D call on 6 bases. The input for sequencing was peripheral blood, taken from a patient treated with radiotherapy plus ipilimumab. The sequence was collected from a human donor with non-small cell lung cancer that progressed on radiotherapy plus ipilimumab. Some clones in this sample may be carry-over from other donors' samples. CDR3 loop: CSATGLRTYQETQYF. The DNA is as follows: TGCAGCGCCACGGGACTCCGGACGTACCAAGAGACCCAGTACTTC.